This T cell receptor (beta chain) appears in the sequencing data of a study of T cell responses to AZD1222 COVID-19 vaccine. On the study more broadly: Both about-4-week and about-12-week second-dose recipients were combined.

About this clone: Its antigen is unidentified.

Germline CDR1 MNHEY, CDR2 SVGAGI. The CDR3 totals 12 residues. Trimming removed 8 bases at V and 2 bases at J, with 7 bases between. The table came from immunoSEQ multiplex PCR; TCRdb's copy has only in-frame clones and leaves some out. The sample yields around 110,000 clones, over 75% seen once. Study-level points and caveats: Possibly, clonal diversity was underestimated; donors were largely white British and included more females. Repertoires in all cases were sampled only once the peak T cell response had passed. Spike-specific TCR breadth and depth rose after two AZD1222 doses.

This sample comprised peripheral blood, obtained on day 0 of AZD1222 vaccination. This TCR was recovered from an adult in good health. The rearrangement joins TRBV6-5 to TRBJ2-1; D is ambiguous. CDR3 residues: CASHSPYNEQFF. CDR3 sequence (DNA): TGTGCCAGCCACTCTCCCTACAATGAGCAGTTCTTC.